This record looks at one TCR beta chain sequence and its context. Its antigen is not known. The method was immunoSEQ multiplex PCR; TCRdb's version includes in-frame clones alone and lacks a portion of them. The sample includes approximately 70,000 clones, about 87% of them seen just once. The source of the sample is a study of OX40 agonist ivuxolimab in advanced cancers. Study information: Patients undergoing dose escalation presented with hepatocellular carcinoma, melanoma, renal cell or head and neck cancer.

Notes on the study in general: At 0.1 to 3.0 mg/kg and by week 6, clonal expansion occurred in CD4+ and CD8+ blood T cells.

The specimen was CD4+ or CD8+ T cells sorted from blood, collected in a trial of the OX40 agonist ivuxolimab. The TCR originated in an adult with an advanced solid tumor such as melanoma, head and neck, liver or kidney cancer.

The CDR3 sequence is CASSSTGDIQYF. CDR3 sequence (DNA): TGTGCCAGCTCTTCTACAGGAGACATTCAGTACTTC. V gene TRBV18 combines with J gene TRBJ2-4; D may be TRBD1 (5 bases). Germline lookup yields CDR1 KGHSH and CDR2 LQKENI. The CDR3 spans 12 residues. Trimming left V 6 bases short and J 8 bases short, with 11 bases between.